In this sample, the clone carrying this T cell receptor (beta chain) turned up a few times. Antigen: not known. This entry comes from a study of T cell repertoires in cytomegalovirus infection. Turning to the study itself: HLA-B-restricted CMV epitopes that are well studied, plus recently identified HLA-C-restricted ones, were used by the study. CMV infection together with matching HLA type was indicated by public TCR beta signatures.

Overall study findings and caveats: Individuals carrying CMV plus the relevant HLA were identified by cumulative frequency of public TCR beta families. Within the response measured ex vivo, HLA-C-restricted CMV-specific TCR beta clonotypes were dominant.

CDR1 and CDR2 (germline): LNHNV, YYDKDF (reference sequence). J gave up 8 bases and V 0 bases, and 6 bases lay outside the gene matches. The CDR3 totals 15 residues. TCRdb ran MiXCR on the reads and lists one entry per CDR3 protein. The table includes approximately 1,000,000 distinct CDR3 sequences, roughly 30% detected once. The material sequenced was cultured CD8+ T cells from PBMCs, taken from culture after CMV antigen stimulation. The chain couples TRBV15 to TRBJ1-4; TRBD1 matches 7 bases. The sequence came from a human donor in good health (CMV status not recorded). Some clones in this sample may be carry-over from other donors' samples. This CDR3 is CATSREDRVGEKLFF. CDR3 DNA sequence: TGTGCCACCAGCAGAGAAGACAGGGTTGGAGAAAAACTGTTTTTT.